Each of the 30 T cell receptor beta chains below was sequenced from the same sample in a study of metastatic and nonmetastatic thyroid tumors. Among the patients, none had received any treatment before thyroid surgery. TCRdb re-analyzed the PCR reads using MiXCR. The table shows about 34,000 clones, with approximately 17% occurring only once. Sequencing used blood. The receptors originated from a female donor with papillary thyroid cancer or a benign thyroid nodule (not recorded which). Some clones in this sample may be carry-over from other donors' samples.

This clone showed up many times. This chain links TRBV20-1 with TRBJ2-4; TRBD1 matches at 7 bases. With V trimmed by 5 bases and J by 3 bases, 7 bases remained unmatched. The CDR3 spans 14 residues. CDR1 is DFQATT and CDR2 is SNEGSKA in the germline V gene (reference sequence). The CDR3 is CSAWDRLLKNIQYF. The CDR3 nucleotides read TGCAGTGCTTGGGACAGACTGCTCAAAAACATTCAGTACTTC.

V and J are TRBV11-2 and TRBJ1-5; D is perhaps TRBD1 (5 bases). Germline lookup yields CDR1 SGHAT and CDR2 FQNNGV. Trimming stripped 5 bases from V and 1 base from J, with 12 bases between. The CDR3 consists of 15 residues. The CDR3 bases are TGTGCCAGCAGCGTAGGGGTTAGCAGCAATCAGCCCCAGCATTTT. It encodes CASSVGVSSNQPQHF.

With regard to this clone: Relative to the germline gene, one junction end is altered; a read error may explain this. This chain uses TRBV6-2 or TRBV6-3 with TRBJ2-2; TRBD1 aligns across 7 bases. CDR3 length: 14 residues. Per the germline V gene, CDR1 is MNHEY and CDR2 is SVGEGT. The CDR3 nucleotides read TGTGCAAGCAGTTACGGGCAGGGGGACGGGGAGCTGTTTTTT. This sequence encodes CASSYGQGDGELFF.

The rearrangement joins TRBV6-1 to TRBJ2-7; D is unclear. CDR1 and CDR2 from the germline V gene are MNHNS and SASEGT. Trimming removed 7 bases from V and 2 bases from J, with 12 bases in between. The CDR3 is made up of 13 amino acids. The CDR3 bases are TGTGCCAGCAACCGCGGCAGCCCCTACGAGCAGTACTTC. This codes for CASNRGSPYEQYF.

The chain joins TRBV28 to TRBJ1-2; TRBD1 is a possible D gene (6 bases). This CDR3 is 13 amino acids long. The germline gives CDR1 MDHEN, CDR2 SYDVKM. The V end was cut by 6 bases, the J end by 2 bases, with 10 bases between. The CDR3 nucleotides read TGTGCCAGCAGACCCCAGGGGAACTATGGCTACACCTTC. It encodes CASRPQGNYGYTF.

Comment on this clone: With a much larger clone just one base away, this may be a read error. Additional DNA sequences in this sample encode the identical CDR3. The chain carries TRBV7-3 and TRBJ2-2, with D possibly being TRBD1 (6 bases). The CDR3 contains 16 residues. Germline loops: CDR1 SGHTA, CDR2 FQGTGA. The CDR3 protein is CASSLNGQKNTGELFF. CDR3 in DNA: TGTGCCAGCAGCTTAAACGGACAGAAGAACACCGGGGAGCTGTTCTTT.

This clone was detected many times. In DNA form, the CDR3 reads TGCGCCAGCAGCCAAGATCTAAACGGGCCCACCTACGAGCAGTACTTC. It translates to CASSQDLNGPTYEQYF. V gene TRBV4-1 combines with J gene TRBJ2-7, with D unclear. Germline V gene lookup returns CDR1 MGHRA and CDR2 YSYEKL. The CDR3 is 16 residues long. Trimming left V 0 bases short and J 2 bases short, with 14 bases between.

This clone was observed once. Distinct nucleotide sequences in the sample also encode this CDR3. The chain joins TRBV7-3 to TRBJ2-7; unclear D gene. Germline CDR1 SGHTA, CDR2 FQGTGA. The CDR3 is 15 amino acids. Between the trimmed V and J ends, which lost 3 bases and 2 bases, there was a span of 14 bases. The CDR3 here is CASSFSGQCPYEQYF. The CDR3 DNA sequence: TGTGCCAGCAGCTTTTCTGGGCAGTGTCCCTACGAGCAGTACTTC.

This clone has a count of ten or more. For the CDR3, the DNA is TGTGCCAGCAGCTGGGGAGGGGTAGGAGGAGGCTACACCTTC. Translated: CASSWGGVGGGYTF. V usage is TRBV12-3 or TRBV12-4 and J usage is TRBJ1-2; D is possibly TRBD1 (5 bases). There are 14 residues in the CDR3. Trimming stripped 6 bases from V and 8 bases from J, with 19 bases between.

The CDR3 DNA is TGTGCCATCAGTGAGAATACCGTGACCGGCAACGGCTACACCTTC. As protein: CAISENTVTGNGYTF. The chain links TRBV10-3 to TRBJ1-2; no clear D. Trimming left V 2 bases short and J 8 bases short, with 18 bases between. The CDR3 is 15 residues long. Germline V gene data show CDR1 as ENHRY and CDR2 as SYGVKD.

This clone is categorized as medium-sized (0.01 to 0.1%). The gene calls are TRBV7-9 and TRBJ1-5; a possible D gene is TRBD1 (5 bases). Germline-derived CDR1 and CDR2 are SEHNR and FQNEAQ (reference sequence). V was shortened by 2 bases and J by 15 bases, with 14 bases between the two germline ends. The CDR3 length is 12 residues. The CDR3 coding sequence is TGTGCCAGCAGCTTATTGTACGTCGGGGGGCATTTT. The encoded protein is CASSLLYVGGHF.

The J gene is TRBJ1-2, the V gene TRBV6-1, with D maybe TRBD1 (5 bases). CDR1 and CDR2 from the germline V gene are MNHNS and SASEGT. The CDR3 sequence is 13 residues long. Trimming shortened V by 7 bases and J by 2 bases, and 11 bases separated the two germline ends. The CDR3 nucleotides are TGTGCCAGCATAGACTGGGGGAACTATGGCTACACCTTC. Its translation: CASIDWGNYGYTF.

About this clone itself: Sequence at one end of the junction differs from germline and may be a read error. The chain couples TRBV28 to TRBJ1-5; D uncertain. This CDR3 has 13 amino acids. In germline, CDR1 is MDHEN, CDR2 SYDVKM. The CDR3 reads CASSLSPGRPQHF. The CDR3 nucleotides are TGCGCCAGCAGTTTATCCCCAGGAAGGCCCCAGCATTTT.

This clone was picked up many times. This chain joins TRBV20-1 and TRBJ1-6, with TRBD1 matching over 9 bases. The germline gives CDR1 DFQATT, CDR2 SNEGSKA (reference sequence). Trimming cost V 6 bases and J 6 bases; bases outside gene matches: 9. This CDR3 has 15 residues. The CDR3 nucleotides read TGCAGTGCAAGGGACAGGGCAAAATCTAATTCACCCCTCCACTTT. As protein: CSARDRAKSNSPLHF.

The sample holds many counts of this clone. V and J are TRBV5-4 and TRBJ1-1; D ambiguous. The CDR3 is 17 amino acids. CDR1 is SGHNT and CDR2 is YYREEE in the germline V gene (reference sequence). Between the trimmed V and J ends, which lost 2 bases and 7 bases, there was a span of 24 bases. CDR3 sequence (DNA): TGTGCCAGCAGCTTTGTCGTTTTGGACCTTCAGTTTGGTGAAGCTTTCTTT. As protein: CASSFVVLDLQFGEAFF.

The table lists this clone with many counts. V and J are TRBV11-3 and TRBJ2-1; 11 bases are a match to TRBD2. Losses at the gene ends were 1 base for V and 7 bases for J; bases not matched to a gene: 6. CDR3 length equals 16 residues. Germline V gives CDR1 SGHNT, CDR2 YENEEA. CDR3 in DNA: TGTGCCAGCAGCTTAGGAGGTAGCGGGAGGGGAAATGAGCAGTTCTTC. It encodes CASSLGGSGRGNEQFF.

This clone appeared many times. A read error may explain this, as a much larger clone is one base away. The CDR3 sequence: CASAPTDTYEQYF. The DNA of the CDR3 is TGTGCCAGTGCCCCGACGGATACCTACGAGCAGTACTTC. The gene calls are TRBV27 and TRBJ2-7; D not certain. Germline V lookup: CDR1 MNHEY, CDR2 SMNVEV (reference sequence). The CDR3 loop spans 13 amino acids. The V end lost 9 bases, the J end lost 2 bases, and 14 bases lay between the germline ends.

This clone has ten or more counts. This chain uses TRBV7-9 with TRBJ2-1; a possible D gene is TRBD2 (5 bases). Germline CDR1 SEHNR, CDR2 FQNEAQ (reference sequence). The CDR3 runs 13 residues. V was shortened by 4 bases and J by 3 bases, with 7 bases between the two germline ends. The DNA for the CDR3 is TGTGCCAGCAGCTCCGGACTCTACAATGAGCAGTTCTTC. It translates to CASSSGLYNEQFF. Supplemented by reference TRBV7-9 and TRBJ2-1, the full variable domain reads DTGVSQNPRHKITKRGQNVTFRCDPISEHNRLYWYRQTLGQGPEFLTYFQNEAQLEKSRLLSDRFSAERPKGSFSTLEIQRTEQGDSAMYLCASSSGLYNEQFFGPGTRLTVL.

This clone appeared a few times. The CDR3 carries no conserved terminal phenylalanine or tryptophan, so it likely arises from a read error. The chain has TRBV10-3 and TRBJ2-7; a weak D match, TRBD2 (5 bases). The V and J ends lost 6 bases and 0 bases respectively, with 12 bases between them. The CDR3 runs to 14 residues. Per the germline V gene, CDR1 is ENHRY and CDR2 is SYGVKD. The CDR3 reads CAIRRELSSYEQYL. CDR3 DNA sequence: TGTGCCATCAGGAGGGAATTAAGCTCCTACGAGCAGTACCTC.

This clone came up many times. V usage is TRBV4-2 and J usage is TRBJ2-3, with 8 bases that match TRBD2. The J segment lost 4 bases and the V segment lost 2 bases, leaving 8 bases of the junction unmatched. Germline loops: CDR1 LGHNA, CDR2 YNFKEQ. The CDR3 extends over 16 amino acids. The CDR3 DNA is TGTGCCAGCAGCCAAAAAGCGGGAGCAGGCCCAGATACGCAGTATTTT. Translation gives CASSQKAGAGPDTQYF.

Ten or more counts support this clone. The chain has TRBV6-1 and TRBJ1-6, with a possible D match to TRBD1 (5 bases). Deletions cut 7 bases from V and 10 bases from J, with 14 bases between. This CDR3 has 13 residues. Germline values: CDR1 MNHNS, CDR2 SASEGT. The CDR3 DNA reads as TGTGCCAGCAATCCAGGGAGGGAATCACCCCTCCACTTT. This sequence encodes CASNPGRESPLHF.

There are many counts of this clone. This rearrangement joins TRBV6-5 to TRBJ1-1, with D uncertain. The CDR3 extends over 13 amino acids. Germline V gene data show CDR1 as MNHEY and CDR2 as SVGAGI. Trimming left V 0 bases short and J 7 bases short, with 9 bases between. The CDR3 DNA sequence: TGTGCCAGCAGTTACTCGACTTGGAATGAAGCTTTCTTT. Translating it yields CASSYSTWNEAFF.

Many counts were recorded for this clone. V is TRBV20-1 and J is TRBJ2-5, with 9 bases matching TRBD2. The V segment lost 6 bases and the J segment 8 bases; nucleotides outside the gene matches: 7. The CDR3 length is 12 residues. Germline V CDR1 and CDR2: DFQATT, SNEGSKA (reference sequence). DNA of the CDR3: TGCAGTGCCCCGACTAGCGGTGTCACCCAGTACTTC. It encodes CSAPTSGVTQYF.

This chain joins TRBV27 and TRBJ1-6; D unresolved. The CDR3 is 13 residues long. Between the trimmed V and J ends, which lost 2 bases and 10 bases, there was a span of 9 bases. Per germline, CDR1 MNHEY and CDR2 SMNVEV (reference sequence). The CDR3 DNA reads as TGTGCCAGCAGTTTAAATCGCCTCTCACCCCTCCACTTT. Its protein is CASSLNRLSPLHF.

With regard to this clone: A junction end diverges from the germline sequence, so it may reflect a read error. This chain connects TRBV7-2 to TRBJ1-2, with D perhaps matching TRBD1 (5 bases). Germline-derived CDR1 and CDR2 are SGHTA and FQGNSA. The CDR3 runs 15 residues. The CDR3 spells CASGLEGMGGYGYTF. The CDR3 DNA follows: TGTGCCAGCGGCTTAGAGGGCATGGGGGGCTATGGCTACACCTTC.

This clone was counted at least ten times. The chain links TRBV11-2 to TRBJ2-1; TRBD1 matches at 7 bases. The CDR3 sequence is 15 residues long. The germline V gene has CDR1 SGHAT and CDR2 FQNNGV. V shed 4 bases, J shed 4 bases, and the junction held 7 bases outside the gene matches. The CDR3, as DNA: TGTGCCAGCAGCTCGAACAGGGGTGCATACAATGAGCAGTTCTTC. This sequence encodes CASSSNRGAYNEQFF.

This clone was found many times. The chain links TRBV30 to TRBJ1-5, with D possibly TRBD1 on 5 matching bases. V lost 0 bases to trimming and J lost 0 bases, with 9 bases between them. Germline assignment: CDR1 GTSNPN and CDR2 SVGIG (reference sequence). The CDR3 has 15 amino acids. The CDR3 here is CAWSVGGNSNQPQHF. CDR3 coding DNA: TGTGCCTGGAGTGTTGGGGGGAATAGCAATCAGCCCCAGCATTTT.

This clone has at least ten counts. The chain has TRBV7-9 and TRBJ2-7, with 13 bases that match TRBD2. From germline, CDR1 is SEHNR and CDR2 FQNEAQ (reference sequence). V lost 11 bases, J lost 1 base, and 2 bases stayed unmatched. CDR3 length: 13 residues. DNA of the CDR3: TGTGCCGGGGGACTAGCGGGATCCTACGAGCAGTACTTC. Amino acids: CAGGLAGSYEQYF.

About this clone itself: Germline and junction disagree at one end, which may indicate a read error. The CDR3 nucleotides read TGTGCCAGCCACCGTGGGGACGGGGCCAACGTACTGACTTTC. It translates to CASHRGDGANVLTF. The chain uses TRBV28 and TRBJ2-6; D tentatively fits TRBD1 or TRBD2 (5 bases each). The V gene's germline CDR1 is MDHEN and CDR2 SYDVKM. The CDR3 runs 14 residues.

V and J are TRBV6-1 and TRBJ1-1; D gene uncertain. V gave up 10 bases and J gave up 5 bases, with 14 bases separating them. Germline CDR1 reads MNHNS; CDR2 reads SASEGT. The CDR3 is 12 amino acids. The CDR3 DNA sequence: TGTGCCACCTACCGTCTGGGTACTGAAGCTTTCTTT. Translated, it gives CATYRLGTEAFF.